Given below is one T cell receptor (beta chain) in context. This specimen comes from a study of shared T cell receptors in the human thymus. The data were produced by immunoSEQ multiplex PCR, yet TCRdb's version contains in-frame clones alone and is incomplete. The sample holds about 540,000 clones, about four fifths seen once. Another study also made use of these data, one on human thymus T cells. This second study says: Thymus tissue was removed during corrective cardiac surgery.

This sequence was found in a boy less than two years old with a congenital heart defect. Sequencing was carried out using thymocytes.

In DNA, the CDR3 is TGCGCCAGCAGCCGAAGGACTAGCGGGACTACAGATACGCAGTATTTT. Translation: CASSRRTSGTTDTQYF. The gene calls are TRBV4-3 and TRBJ2-3; the match to TRBD2 covers 12 bases. With V trimmed by 4 bases and J by 3 bases, 5 bases remained unmatched. This CDR3 contains 16 residues. Germline V gene lookup returns CDR1 LGHNA and CDR2 YSLEER.